The T cell receptor (beta chain) under discussion was sequenced for a study of T cells after yellow fever vaccination. Findings and caveats of the study: By day 5 rather than day 15, the secondary response had peaked, though it was weaker.

V gave up 1 base and J gave up 6 bases; unmatched junction bases: 4. Germline V gene lookup returns CDR1 SNHLY and CDR2 FYNNEI. The CDR3 totals 15 residues. On this clonotype itself: The target antigen is unknown.

TCRdb re-derived calls from the 5' RACE reads in MiXCR, one entry per CDR3 protein. The repertoire has 450,000 to 650,000 distinct CDR3 sequences, approximately 13% of them found once; the top ten carry roughly 13%. This receptor was taken from a man aged 25-45 years who received the YFV17D yellow fever vaccine. The material sequenced was PBMCs, taken on the day of the yellow fever booster vaccination. The chain recombines TRBV2 with TRBJ2-3; 10 bases fit TRBD2. The CDR3 sequence: CASSEGSGRRDTQYF. In DNA, the CDR3 is TGTGCCAGCAGTGAAGGTAGCGGGAGGCGGGATACGCAGTATTTT.